This TCR beta chain stems from a study of T cell responses to AZD1222 COVID-19 vaccine. The study, taken as a whole, reports: Repertoire sampling occurred only after the peak T cell response.

In germline, CDR1 is MNHEY, CDR2 SMNVEV (reference sequence). Unmatched junction bases numbered 6, after V lost 3 bases and J lost 5 bases. This CDR3 contains 15 residues. Produced via immunoSEQ multiplex PCR; TCRdb's table is partial and in-frame only. The sample has approximately 100,000 clones, roughly 85% seen once; the top ten hold roughly 2.5%. Note on this clone: Its antigen is still unknown.

The rearrangement joins TRBV27 to TRBJ2-7, with TRBD1 identical over 11 bases. This sample comprised peripheral blood, obtained 28 days after the second AZD1222 dose. The TCR comes from an adult who received the AZD1222 COVID-19 vaccine. The CDR3 protein is CASSFIGQGADEQYF. The CDR3 DNA sequence: TGTGCCAGCAGTTTTATTGGACAGGGGGCTGACGAGCAGTACTTC.